These 10 T cell receptor beta chains originate from one sample sequenced in a study of chemoradiotherapy in HPV16-positive cancers. Assay: immunoSEQ multiplex PCR; the TCRdb copy retains only in-frame clones and omits some. The sample has approximately 8,500 clones; approximately 73% are singletons. Sample collection was performed from a patient who underwent chemoradiotherapy. Source of these receptors: a human donor with HPV-associated anogenital cancer.

The V call is TRBV7-8, the J call TRBJ1-5, with D unresolved. Trimming took 1 base from V and 5 from J, leaving 12 bases between them. Germline lookup yields CDR1 SGHVS and CDR2 FQNEAQ. The length of the CDR3 is 15 residues. CDR3 amino acids: CASSLGAGIDQPQHF. CDR3 in DNA: TGTGCCAGCAGCTTAGGAGCCGGGATCGATCAGCCCCAGCATTTT. Full variable domain (missing parts from reference TRBV7-8 and TRBJ1-5): GAGVSQSPRYKVAKRGQDVALRCDPISGHVSLFWYQQALGQGPEFLTYFQNEAQLDKSGLPSDRFFAERPEGSVSTLKIQRTQQEDSAVYLCASSLGAGIDQPQHFGDGTRLSIL.

The rearrangement joins TRBV6-6 to TRBJ1-5, with 10 bases matching TRBD1. Germline V gives CDR1 MNHNY, CDR2 SVGAGI (reference sequence). The V and J ends lost 3 bases and 14 bases, in that order; junction bases with no gene match: 4. The CDR3 spans 12 residues. The chain's CDR3 is CASSYDRGPEHF. As DNA, the CDR3 is TGTGCCAGCAGTTATGACAGGGGGCCGGAGCATTTT.

The CDR3 DNA reads as TGTGCCAGCAGCTCACGTCGACTAGCGGGACAAGAGACCCAGTACTTC. Translated, it gives CASSSRRLAGQETQYF. The gene calls are TRBV13 and TRBJ2-5; TRBD2 matches 11 bases. Germline CDR1 and CDR2: PRHDT and FYEKMQ (reference sequence). The CDR3 has 16 residues. V shed 4 bases, J shed 2 bases, and the junction held 6 bases outside the gene matches.

V is TRBV7-9 and J is TRBJ2-7; no reliable D call. Germline CDR1 is SEHNR and CDR2 is FQNEAQ (reference sequence). Trimming left V 8 bases short and J 0 bases short, with 11 bases between. This CDR3 is built from 13 residues. The CDR3 sequence is CASFRHSSYEQYF. The DNA of the CDR3 is TGTGCCAGCTTTCGGCATAGCTCCTACGAGCAGTACTTC.

This rearrangement joins TRBV9 to TRBJ2-5, with D perhaps TRBD1 (6 bases). Germline loops: CDR1 SGDLS, CDR2 YYNGEE. The CDR3 sequence is 14 residues long. V lost 2 bases to trimming and J lost 4 bases, with 12 bases between them. CDR3 in DNA: TGTGCCAGCAGCGTGAATATAGGGGGAGAGACCCAGTACTTC. Translation gives CASSVNIGGETQYF.

This clone was observed a handful of times. The chain is built from TRBV18 and TRBJ1-6, with D maybe TRBD1 (6 bases). Trimming shortened V by 5 bases and J by 9 bases, and 11 bases separated the two germline ends. Germline V gene sequence: CDR1 KGHSH, CDR2 LQKENI. This CDR3 contains 13 residues. The CDR3 protein is CASSDRRGSPLHF. Here the CDR3 DNA reads TGTGCCAGCTCAGACAGGAGAGGTTCACCCCTCCACTTT.

The chain uses TRBV2 and TRBJ1-2; 9 positions match TRBD1. CDR1 is SNHLY, CDR2 FYNNEI, per germline. The V gene end was trimmed by 4 bases and the J gene end by 7 bases; junction bases not matched to a gene: 13. This CDR3 spans 16 amino acids. The CDR3 bases are TGTGCCAGCAGTGGTACCGGGACAGGGCTCGGGGCTGGCTACACCTTC. It codes for CASSGTGTGLGAGYTF.

This chain joins TRBV19 and TRBJ1-2; no reliable D call. Trimming removed 3 bases from V and 8 bases from J, with 25 bases in between. Germline V gene data show CDR1 as LNHDA and CDR2 as SQIVND (reference sequence). CDR3 size: 17 residues. CDR3 DNA sequence: TGTGCCAGTAGTATCCGAGGACGGACTGGTTCCGCGACCGGCTACACCTTC. It specifies CASSIRGRTGSATGYTF.

The gene calls are TRBV29-1 and TRBJ1-3; TRBD1 matches at 7 bases. CDR1 is SQVTM and CDR2 is ANQGSEA in the germline V gene. Trimming took 5 bases from V and 0 from J; bases not matched to a gene: 4. The CDR3 contains 14 residues. CDR3 DNA: TGCAGCGTTTATACAGGGGTCTCTGGAAACACCATATATTTT. Translation: CSVYTGVSGNTIYF.

The chain employs TRBV7-2 and TRBJ1-1; D is perhaps TRBD1 (5 bases). In germline, CDR1 is SGHTA, CDR2 FQGNSA. Trimming pared 5 bases from V and 5 bases from J, leaving 15 bases between. This CDR3 has 14 amino acids. The CDR3 DNA follows: TGTGCCAGCAGCCCAGGAGGGGTGGTGACTGAAGCTTTCTTT. This translates into CASSPGGVVTEAFF. Combining the CDR3 with reference TRBV7-2 and TRBJ1-1 gives the whole variable domain GAGVSQSPSNKVTEKGKDVELRCDPISGHTALYWYRQSLGQGLEFLIYFQGNSAPDKSGLPSDRFSAERTGGSVSTLTIQRTQQEDSAVYLCASSPGGVVTEAFFGQGTRLTVV.